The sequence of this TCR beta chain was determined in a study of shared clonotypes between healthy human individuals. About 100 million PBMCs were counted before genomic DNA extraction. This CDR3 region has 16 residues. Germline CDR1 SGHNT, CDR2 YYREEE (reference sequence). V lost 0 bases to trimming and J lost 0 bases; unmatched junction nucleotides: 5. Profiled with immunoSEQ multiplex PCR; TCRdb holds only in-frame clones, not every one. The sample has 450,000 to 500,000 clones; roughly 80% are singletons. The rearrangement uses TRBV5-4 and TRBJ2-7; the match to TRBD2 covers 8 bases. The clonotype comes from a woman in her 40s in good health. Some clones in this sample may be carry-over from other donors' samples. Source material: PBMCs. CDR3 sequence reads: CASSLDLSGDSYEQYF. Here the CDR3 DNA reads TGTGCCAGCAGCTTGGATCTTAGCGGGGACTCCTACGAGCAGTACTTC. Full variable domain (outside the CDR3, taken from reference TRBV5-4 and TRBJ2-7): ETGVTQSPTHLIKTRGQQVTLRCSSQSGHNTVSWYQQALGQGPQFIFQYYREEENGRGNFPPRFSGLQFPNYSSELNVNALELDDSALYLCASSLDLSGDSYEQYFGPGTRLTVT.